The rows below give T cell receptor beta chains drawn from one sample of a study of T cell clones after liver transplantation. Only in-frame clones appear in the TCRdb table, and some are missing; sequencing was by immunoSEQ multiplex PCR. The profile shows approximately 70,000 clones, roughly 80% of them singletons. The input for sequencing was CD4+ T cells from blood, taken less than 50 months after liver transplant. These TCRs come from a human patient who received a liver transplant. Some of the T cells might come from the graft donor. CDR3s include the opening cysteine and the closing phenylalanine or tryptophan. D genes are given only for firm matches. A row's size may be missing; if present it is once, few, many or a size class.

DNA | CDR3 | J | D | V | size
TGTGCCAGCTCACCACGGGTTGGCGGGGAGCTGTTTTTT | CASSPRVGGELFF | TRBJ2-2 | NA | TRBV18 | NA
TGTGCCAGCAGTTCACAGGGGGCGCTCCATTACGAGCAGTACTTC | CASSSQGALHYEQYF | TRBJ2-7 | TRBD1 | TRBV5-5 | NA
TGTGCCAGCAATTACGCAGAAAAAGCTTTCTTT | CASNYAEKAFF | TRBJ1-1 | NA | TRBV6-5 | few
TGTGCCAGCAGCGAGGGACGGCTCATCGCCTACAATGAGCAGTTCTTC | CASSEGRLIAYNEQFF | TRBJ2-1 | NA | TRBV7-2 | once
TGTGCCAGTAGTATAGATTTCCGGAACACTGAAGCTTTCTTT | CASSIDFRNTEAFF | TRBJ1-1 | NA | TRBV19 | NA
TGTGCCAGCAGGGGCAGAACGAGCTATGGCTACACCTTC | CASRGRTSYGYTF | TRBJ1-2 | NA | TRBV2 | few
TGTGCCAGCGGCCCCTACACTACCAGCCACACTGAAGCTTTCTTT | CASGPYTTSHTEAFF | TRBJ1-1 | NA | TRBV27 | NA
TGTGCCAGCAGCTTAGGGCGTTTAAACACCATATATTTT | CASSLGRLNTIYF | TRBJ1-3 | NA | TRBV7-9 | NA
TGTGCTAGTGGTTCGATTCGCCGGGACAGGGGGCCTTCCATCACTGAAGCTTTCTTT | CASGSIRRDRGPSITEAFF | TRBJ1-1 | TRBD1 | TRBV12-5 | NA
TGTGCCAGCAGCCTAGGGACGGGGAACTATGGCTACACCTTC | CASSLGTGNYGYTF | TRBJ1-2 | NA | TRBV7-2 | NA
TGTGCCAGCAGCTCGACGGTCTCTGGAAACACCATATATTTT | CASSSTVSGNTIYF | TRBJ1-3 | NA | TRBV5-5 | NA
TGTGCCAGTAGTATGGGGCTGACGAACACTGAAGCTTTCTTT | CASSMGLTNTEAFF | TRBJ1-1 | NA | TRBV19 | NA
TGTGCCAGCACCCTTAGTCTACAGAATAACTATGGCTACACCTTC | CASTLSLQNNYGYTF | TRBJ1-2 | NA | TRBV7-9 | NA
TGTGCCAGCAGTATCGACAGGGGGCAGCGCGAGCAGTACTTC | CASSIDRGQREQYF | TRBJ2-7 | TRBD1 | TRBV27 | NA
TGTGCCAGCAGTCAAGATTTCGACACCTATAGCAATCAGCCCCAGCATTTT | CASSQDFDTYSNQPQHF | TRBJ1-5 | NA | TRBV6-1 | NA
TGTGCCAGCACTACAGGGAACTATGGCTACACCTTC | CASTTGNYGYTF | TRBJ1-2 | NA | TRBV28 | NA
TGTGCCAGCAGCTTTCGATCACAAGAGACCCAGTACTTC | CASSFRSQETQYF | TRBJ2-5 | NA | TRBV11-3 | NA
TGCGCCAGCAGCTCGCAAACAGGGGTCCCTGAAGCTTTCTTT | CASSSQTGVPEAFF | TRBJ1-1 | TRBD1 | TRBV5-1 | NA
TGTGCCAGCTCACCACTGAAAGCGGGACAAGAGACCCAGTACTTC | CASSPLKAGQETQYF | TRBJ2-5 | TRBD2 | TRBV18 | NA
TGTGCTAGTGGTACTGGACTAGCGGAGGGTTACAATGAGCAGTTCTTC | CASGTGLAEGYNEQFF | TRBJ2-1 | TRBD2 | TRBV12-5 | once
TGCGCCAGCAGCCATGCTCCCGGGGGGGGGCCCCAGCATTTT | CASSHAPGGGPQHF | TRBJ1-5 | NA | TRBV4-1 | NA
TGTGCCAGCAGCTCCTTCGGTACGCAGTATTTT | CASSSFGTQYF | TRBJ2-3 | NA | TRBV28 | NA
TGTGCCAGCAGCCTGCGGGGGGACTACGAGCAGTACTTC | CASSLRGDYEQYF | TRBJ2-7 | TRBD2 | TRBV5-4 | NA
TGTGCCAGCAGCCCCGGGACAGGGACCACAGATACGCAGTATTTT | CASSPGTGTTDTQYF | TRBJ2-3 | TRBD1 | TRBV5-4 | NA
TGTGCCAGCAGCTTCCCGGGACTAGCGGGTGTCGGCGAGCAGTACTTC | CASSFPGLAGVGEQYF | TRBJ2-7 | TRBD2 | TRBV5-4 | NA
TGTGCCAGCAGCGTAGCCGCGCAAGAGACCCAGTACTTC | CASSVAAQETQYF | TRBJ2-5 | NA | TRBV9 | few
TGTGCCAGCTCACTCACAGGGGAGGACACCATATATTTT | CASSLTGEDTIYF | TRBJ1-3 | TRBD1 | TRBV18 | NA
TGTGCCAGCAGTGAAATGTGGGAAGATACGCAGTATTTT | CASSEMWEDTQYF | TRBJ2-3 | NA | TRBV6-1 | NA
TGTGCCACCACGGACAGGGCCCCCGCGAACACCGGGGAGCTGTTTTTT | CATTDRAPANTGELFF | TRBJ2-2 | TRBD1 | TRBV19 | NA
TGTGCCAGCAGCAGGGACTACCCAAGCACAGATACGCAGTATTTT | CASSRDYPSTDTQYF | TRBJ2-3 | TRBD2 | TRBV6-1 | NA
TGTGCCAGCAGTTACTCCGGGACAGGGTCCGTTCAGCCCCAGCATTTT | CASSYSGTGSVQPQHF | TRBJ1-5 | TRBD1 | TRBV6-5 | NA
TGTGCCAGCAGTTCGGGACTTAGCGCAGAGACCCAGTACTTC | CASSSGLSAETQYF | TRBJ2-5 | NA | TRBV27 | NA
TGTGCCAGCAGCGTAGGGGAGCATCAGCCCCAGCATTTT | CASSVGEHQPQHF | TRBJ1-5 | NA | TRBV9 | NA
TGTGCCAGCAGCCGTCCAGCGGGACTAGCGGGATTACGGAACAATGAGCAGTTCTTC | CASSRPAGLAGLRNNEQFF | TRBJ2-1 | TRBD2 | TRBV7-3 | NA
TGTGCCAGCAGCTCGAGGAATCAGCCCCAGCATTTT | CASSSRNQPQHF | TRBJ1-5 | NA | TRBV7-3 | NA
TGTGCCAGCAGCCTGCAGGGAAGCTCTGGAAACACCATATATTTT | CASSLQGSSGNTIYF | TRBJ1-3 | NA | TRBV9 | few
TGCAGCGTTGAAGCTAGGGTTGGCACTGAAGCTTTCTTT | CSVEARVGTEAFF | TRBJ1-1 | NA | TRBV29-1 | NA
TGTGCCAGCAGCTCTGCAACTAATGAAAAACTGTTTTTT | CASSSATNEKLFF | TRBJ1-4 | NA | TRBV5-4 | NA
TGTGCCAGCAGCTTAAGAGGCCAGGGGGCCAACATTCAGTACTTC | CASSLRGQGANIQYF | TRBJ2-4 | TRBD1 | TRBV7-3 | NA
TGTGCCAGCTCACCCATAGCCGGGACAACAGAGCAGTTCTTC | CASSPIAGTTEQFF | TRBJ2-1 | NA | TRBV18 | NA
TGTGCCAGCAGCTTACGCGGAAACACCATATATTTT | CASSLRGNTIYF | TRBJ1-3 | NA | TRBV7-2 | NA